Below are 22 T cell receptor beta chains sequenced from a single sample in a study of T-cell reconstitution after alpha-beta-depleted transplantation in children. The library targeted TCRbeta and was prepared with unique molecular identifiers. TCRdb fed the PCR reads into MiXCR, producing one record per CDR3 protein. This table holds some 490,000 distinct CDR3 sequences, under 15% found once. Here the sequenced sample was PBMCs from the stem cell graft donor, taken from the stem cell graft. Receptors originate from a human donor who donated a stem cell graft to a child with combined immunodeficiency.

The DNA for the CDR3 is TGTGCCAGCAGCCCTCGGACTAGCGGGAACCTCTACGAGCAGTACTTC. This sequence encodes CASSPRTSGNLYEQYF. The J gene is TRBJ2-7, the V gene TRBV7-2; TRBD2 aligns across 12 bases. The CDR3 covers 16 residues. J lost 3 bases, V lost 5 bases, and 8 bases had no gene match. Looked up from germline, CDR1 is SGHTA and CDR2 is FQGNSA.

In this sample, this clonotype turned up a few times. The V gene is TRBV5-1, the J gene TRBJ2-2, with D possibly matching TRBD2 (5 bases). Germline lookup yields CDR1 SGHRS and CDR2 YFSETQ. This CDR3 is built from 16 residues. Trimming removed 4 bases at V and 1 base at J, with 14 bases between. The CDR3 here is CASSRRGGRNTGELFF. CDR3 sequence (DNA): TGCGCCAGCAGCCGCCGGGGTGGCAGGAACACCGGGGAGCTGTTTTTT.

The CDR3 DNA sequence: TGTGCCAGCAGCAACCGACTAGCGGGAGACCCCGCGACCTACGAGCAGTACTTC. This encodes CASSNRLAGDPATYEQYF. The chain links TRBV13 to TRBJ2-7, with 12 bases matching TRBD2. Trimming at V came to 5 bases and at J to 2 bases, leaving 13 bases not matched to a gene. The CDR3 extends over 18 amino acids. Germline assignment: CDR1 PRHDT and CDR2 FYEKMQ (reference sequence).

The rearrangement joins TRBV5-4 to TRBJ2-1; TRBD2 matches 14 bases. The CDR3 is made up of 17 amino acids. V dropped 3 bases and J dropped 7; count of bases not matched to a gene: 9. From germline, CDR1 is SGHNT and CDR2 YYREEE (reference sequence). The chain's CDR3 is CASSSSPGLAGVNEQFF. CDR3 bases: TGTGCCAGCAGCTCCTCACCGGGACTAGCGGGGGTTAATGAGCAGTTCTTC.

At least ten counts were recorded for this clonotype. This chain links TRBV7-9 with TRBJ2-5; D remains ambiguous. Germline loops: CDR1 SEHNR, CDR2 FQNEAQ (reference sequence). Trimming stripped 4 bases from V and 2 bases from J, with 2 bases between. The CDR3 runs to 11 residues. CDR3: CASSWQETQYF. The CDR3 DNA reads as TGTGCCAGCAGCTGGCAAGAGACCCAGTACTTC. Complete variable domain (other parts from reference TRBV7-9 and TRBJ2-5): DTGVSQNPRHKITKRGQNVTFRCDPISEHNRLYWYRQTLGQGPEFLTYFQNEAQLEKSRLLSDRFSAERPKGSFSTLEIQRTEQGDSAMYLCASSWQETQYFGPGTRLLVL.

The rearrangement uses TRBV3-1 and TRBJ2-5; perhaps D is TRBD1 or TRBD2 (5 bases each). This CDR3 has 16 amino acids. CDR1 LGHDT and CDR2 YNNKEL come from the germline V gene (reference sequence). V shed 4 bases and J shed 4 bases, with 19 bases lying between them. This CDR3 is CASSRDYGGSSETQYF. In DNA, the CDR3 is TGTGCCAGCAGCCGAGACTATGGGGGATCTTCAGAGACCCAGTACTTC.

The chain carries TRBV4-1 and TRBJ2-1, with no clear D. The V gene's germline CDR1 is MGHRA and CDR2 YSYEKL. Between the trimmed V and J ends, which lost 0 bases and 9 bases, there was a span of 9 bases. The CDR3 is 13 amino acids. The DNA of the CDR3 is TGCGCCAGCAGCCAAGATTTCGGGTTTGAGCAGTTCTTC. This encodes CASSQDFGFEQFF.

This clonotype has a handful of counts. The J gene is TRBJ2-7, the V gene TRBV12-3 or TRBV12-4, with D perhaps TRBD2 (6 bases). The CDR3 extends over 17 amino acids. V was cut by 1 base and J by 2 bases, with 18 bases left in between. Here the CDR3 DNA reads TGTGCCAGCAGTTTAGATGGTGGGGGGTTCGAAACCTACGAGCAGTACTTC. Translating gives CASSLDGGGFETYEQYF.

The rearrangement joins TRBV7-2 to TRBJ1-2; TRBD1 might be the D (5 bases). V was cut by 0 bases and J by 3 bases, with 14 bases left in between. This CDR3 comprises 16 residues. Germline CDR1 SGHTA, CDR2 FQGNSA. The CDR3: CASSLAPRGLDYGYTF. CDR3 nucleotide sequence: TGTGCCAGCAGCTTAGCCCCGCGGGGCTTAGACTATGGCTACACCTTC.

There are many counts of this clonotype. DNA of the CDR3: TGCAGCGTTTACAGGGTCTCCGGGGAGCTGTTTTTT. It translates to CSVYRVSGELFF. V is TRBV29-1 and J is TRBJ2-2; weak D call: TRBD1 (6 bases). The V gene lost 5 bases and the J gene lost 6 bases, with 10 bases spanning the gap. The CDR3 has 12 residues. The germline V gene has CDR1 SQVTM and CDR2 ANQGSEA.

CDR3 amino acids: CASSSGRATNEKLFF. The CDR3 nucleotides read TGTGCCAGCAGCTCGGGACGGGCAACTAATGAAAAACTGTTTTTT. The rearrangement links TRBV11-1 to TRBJ1-4; tentative D call: TRBD1 (5 bases). Germline assignment: CDR1 SGHAT and CDR2 FQDESV (reference sequence). The CDR3 is 15 amino acids. V dropped 4 bases and J dropped 0 bases, with 9 bases sitting between them.

A few counts support this clonotype. V and J are TRBV4-1 and TRBJ2-5; the D gene is possibly TRBD1 (5 bases). The CDR3 spans 14 residues. V lost 1 base, J lost 5 bases, and 11 bases lay in between. The germline CDR1 and CDR2 sequences are MGHRA and YSYEKL. The CDR3 sequence is CASSQVAQDETQYF. CDR3 sequence (DNA): TGCGCCAGCAGCCAAGTTGCACAGGACGAGACCCAGTACTTC.

The table lists this clonotype with a few counts. Relative to the germline gene, one junction end is altered; a read error may explain this. The CDR3 region is CASILGTSGYYEQYF. DNA of the CDR3: TGTGCCAGCATCTTAGGGACTAGCGGTTACTACGAGCAGTACTTC. The chain is built from TRBV7-3 and TRBJ2-7; 11 bases match TRBD2. The CDR3 runs to 15 residues. Germline V gene sequence: CDR1 SGHTA, CDR2 FQGTGA.

The chain has TRBV20-1 and TRBJ2-1; TRBD2 aligns across 8 bases. V was clipped by 2 bases and J by 4 bases; unmatched bases: 4. Germline CDR1 reads DFQATT; CDR2 reads SNEGSKA (reference sequence). The CDR3 sequence is 14 residues long. The CDR3 DNA reads as TGCAGTGCTAGACCAGCGGGGGCTTACAATGAGCAGTTCTTC. Protein: CSARPAGAYNEQFF.

Only a few counts were recorded for this clonotype. An end of the junction does not agree with germline; a read error may underlie this. V is TRBV25-1 and J is TRBJ2-5; 7 bases line up with TRBD2. Germline CDR1 and CDR2: MGHDK and SYGVNS. CDR3 length: 17 residues. The CDR3 DNA follows: TGTGCCAGCAGTGATCCCCGCGGACTAGTCCCCCAAGGGACCCAGTACTTC. Amino acid sequence: CASSDPRGLVPQGTQYF. The entire variable domain, with the rest obtained from reference TRBV25-1 and TRBJ2-5, is as follows: EADIYQTPRYLVIGTGKKITLECSQTMGHDKMYWYQQDPGMELHLIHYSYGVNSTEKGDLSSESTVSRIRTEHFPLTLESARPSHTSQYLCASSDPRGLVPQGTQYFGPGTRLLVL.

This clonotype has just a few counts. V gene TRBV15 combines with J gene TRBJ2-7; 11 positions match TRBD1. The CDR3 consists of 15 residues. Germline loops: CDR1 LNHNV, CDR2 YYDKDF (reference sequence). After removal of 3 bases from V and 7 bases from J, the junction contained 8 bases not matched to a gene. In DNA form, the CDR3 reads TGTGCCACCAGCAGTACCGGGACAGGGGGTGAGGAGCAGTACTTC. Its protein is CATSSTGTGGEEQYF.

The table lists this clonotype with many counts. V and J are TRBV5-4 and TRBJ2-1; a weak D match, TRBD2 (5 bases). V shed 3 bases and J shed 0 bases, with 10 bases lying between them. CDR1 and CDR2 (germline): SGHNT, YYREEE (reference sequence). This CDR3 is built from 15 residues. CDR3 residues: CASSYERSSYNEQFF. CDR3 sequence (DNA): TGTGCCAGCAGCTACGAGCGGAGCTCCTACAATGAGCAGTTCTTC.

Many counts were recorded for this clonotype. The DNA of the CDR3 is TGTGCCAGCAGCTTAGACACAGGGGGCGGGGAGCAGTACTTC. Its protein product is CASSLDTGGGEQYF. This rearrangement joins TRBV7-2 to TRBJ2-7, with 9 bases lining up with TRBD1. Germline CDR1 reads SGHTA; CDR2 reads FQGNSA. The CDR3 extends over 14 amino acids. Trimming took 1 base from V and 7 from J; bases not matched to a gene: 5.

This clonotype has a handful of counts. This rearrangement joins TRBV6-1 to TRBJ1-6; 9 nucleotides align to TRBD1. The CDR3 spans 15 residues. The junction had 7 bases not matched to a gene; V was cut back by 6 bases and J by 7 bases. The germline V gene encodes CDR1 MNHNS and CDR2 SASEGT. The CDR3 reads CASRGQGTANSPLHF. The CDR3 DNA reads as TGTGCCAGCAGAGGACAGGGGACGGCGAATTCACCCCTCCACTTT.

This clonotype was seen only a few times. The V gene is TRBV12-3 or TRBV12-4, the J gene TRBJ2-3; 14 bases agree with TRBD2. This CDR3 region has 18 residues. The V segment lost 2 bases and the J segment 4 bases; nucleotides outside the gene matches: 8. The CDR3 protein is CASSLKTSGGAGADTQYF. The CDR3 coding sequence is TGTGCCAGCAGTTTAAAGACTAGCGGGGGGGCAGGGGCAGATACGCAGTATTTT.

This clonotype was counted many times. This chain connects TRBV9 to TRBJ2-5; no definite D call. Germline-derived CDR1 and CDR2 are SGDLS and YYNGEE. The V gene lost 0 bases and the J gene lost 1 base, with 13 bases spanning the gap. CDR3 length: 16 residues. The CDR3 is CASSVGRLSVQETQYF. The CDR3 DNA sequence: TGTGCCAGCAGCGTAGGCCGTCTCTCGGTCCAAGAGACCCAGTACTTC. Complete variable domain (other parts from reference TRBV9 and TRBJ2-5): DSGVTQTPKHLITATGQRVTLRCSPRSGDLSVYWYQQSLDQGLQFLIQYYNGEERAKGNILERFSAQQFPDLHSELNLSSLELGDSALYFCASSVGRLSVQETQYFGPGTRLLVL.

The table lists this clonotype with many counts. The chain couples TRBV15 to TRBJ2-7; 8 bases match TRBD1. Germline CDR1 and CDR2: LNHNV and YYDKDF (reference sequence). Trimming took 2 bases from V and 2 from J; bases not matched to a gene: 5. The CDR3 length is 15 residues. Here the CDR3 DNA reads TGTGCCACCAGCAGACACCGACAGGGGCCCTACGAGCAGTACTTC. Amino acid sequence: CATSRHRQGPYEQYF.